This T cell receptor (beta chain) came from a study of blood T cell repertoires in COVID-19. The ends lost 4 bases at V and 4 bases at J; junction bases unmatched: 14. Germline V gene sequence: CDR1 MGHRA, CDR2 YSYEKL. The CDR3 extends over 18 amino acids. The data were produced by immunoSEQ multiplex PCR, yet TCRdb's version contains in-frame clones alone and is incomplete. The table shows about 71,000 clones, with 86% occurring only once. Sample: peripheral blood. The source is a man aged 45 to 65 with active COVID-19. The chain links TRBV4-1 to TRBJ2-3; 10 nucleotides line up with TRBD1. The CDR3 DNA reads TGCGCCAGCAGCCTACAATTCTCGGACAGGGGGATTGCAGATACGCAGTATTTT. This codes for CASSLQFSDRGIADTQYF.